The present TCR beta chain was sequenced within a study of CXCR3-negative and CXCR3-positive naive CD8 T cells. About the research overall: The dataset comprises approximately 140 million TRB reads in total, with about 1.5 +/- 0.3 million reads per library. Study-level points and caveats: Naive CXCR3-negative and CXCR3-positive cells had similar TRBV-TRBJ usage; memory differed.

Details on this clonotype: Its antigen is still unknown.

Each CD8+ T cell subset was flow-sorted in triplicate. Every sort contained 300,000 cells. The CDR3 loop spans 15 amino acids. Germline V gives CDR1 SQVTM, CDR2 ANQGSEA. Via 5' RACE with UMI labels, TRB cDNA libraries were prepared. One entry per CDR3 protein, without DNA, is what TCRdb gives after re-calling the 5' RACE reads. This listing includes some 9,600 distinct CDR3 sequences. The rearrangement joins TRBV29-1 to TRBJ2-3; TCRdb's D call of TRBD1 is untestable without DNA. The clonotype comes from a human donor in good health. Some clones in this sample may be carry-over from other donors' samples. The sample was naive CXCR3- CD8+ T cells from blood. Documented subset: CD45RO-CCR7+CD27+CD95- naive CD8+ T cells lacking CXCR3 (TNR3-). CDR3 in amino acids: CSVEDYRVGTDTQYF.